This is a list of T cell receptor beta chains from one sample in a study of identical twins. TCRdb ran MiXCR on the 5' RACE reads and lists one entry per CDR3 protein. Found here are about 470,000 distinct CDR3 sequences, 20% to 25% of them singletons; the top ten hold roughly 3%. This sample was shared with a second study, whose subject was T cells expressing NK-cell markers.

Sequencing input: CD4+ T cells sorted from blood. The receptors come from a woman between 18 and 29 years old in good health. CDR3s include the opening cysteine and the closing phenylalanine or tryptophan. A D gene is named only where the DNA matches it firmly. Expanded clones are given a class, and other clones once, few, many or no size at all.

.	TRBJ2-1	TRBD1	TRBV29-1	TGCAGCGTTGACGGACAGGGGGCAGGTGAGCAGTTCTTC	CSVDGQGAGEQFF
few	TRBJ1-3	.	TRBV12-3/TRBV12-4	TGTGCCAGCACTAACCCCTTCTTGGGAAACACCATATATTTT	CASTNPFLGNTIYF
few	TRBJ1-4	.	TRBV5-1	TGCGCCAGCAGAAAAGGGGGTATCGGCGAAAAACTGTTTTTT	CASRKGGIGEKLFF
.	TRBJ2-5	TRBD1	TRBV5-1	TGCGCCAGCAGCTTAGGCAGGGGGATGGAGACCCAGTACTTC	CASSLGRGMETQYF
.	TRBJ2-3	.	TRBV2	TGTGCCAGCAGGATGAGGACGGCTAGCACAGATACGCAGTATTTT	CASRMRTASTDTQYF
few	TRBJ1-4	.	TRBV20-1	TGCAGTGCACACCTCGGGGGGATTAATGAAAAACTGTTTTTT	CSAHLGGINEKLFF
.	TRBJ2-1	TRBD2	TRBV20-1	TGCAGTGCTAGAGATCCCCAAACATCATTTAGCGGGGGCAGGAATGAGCAGTTCTTC	CSARDPQTSFSGGRNEQFF
.	TRBJ2-3	.	TRBV14	TGTGCCAGCAGCGCTAGAAGGAGGACAGATACGCAGTATTTT	CASSARRRTDTQYF
few	TRBJ2-7	.	TRBV12-3/TRBV12-4	TGTGCCAGCAGGGGGACTGCAGGCCATTACGAGCAGTACTTC	CASRGTAGHYEQYF
.	TRBJ1-6	.	TRBV5-6	TGTGCCAGCAGCTTTAGGGACACCGATTCACCCCTCCACTTT	CASSFRDTDSPLHF
few	TRBJ2-7	.	TRBV6-5	TGTGCCAGCAGTTACCCCCCATTCTACGAGCAGTACTTC	CASSYPPFYEQYF
once	TRBJ2-4	.	TRBV10-3	TGTGCCATCAGTGCCGAAAGAAACATTCAGTACTTC	CAISAERNIQYF
few	TRBJ2-1	.	TRBV7-9	TGTGCCAGCAGCGATAGACCCGTGCCGCATGAGCAGTTCTTC	CASSDRPVPHEQFF
.	TRBJ2-2	TRBD1	TRBV5-1	TGCGCCAGCAGCTACACAGGGGGCCGGACCGGGGAGCTGTTTTTT	CASSYTGGRTGELFF
few	TRBJ2-5	.	TRBV10-3	TGTGCCATCAGGGGGCCGTTACAAGAGACCCAGTACTTC	CAIRGPLQETQYF
many	TRBJ1-1	TRBD1	TRBV20-1	TGCAGTGCTACCTTAGGACAGGGAGGGACTGAAGCTTTCTTT	CSATLGQGGTEAFF
.	TRBJ2-3	.	TRBV5-4	TGTGCCAGCAGGGCCGGGAGTTGGGGAACAGATACGCAGTATTTT	CASRAGSWGTDTQYF
few	TRBJ1-5	TRBD1	TRBV6-2/TRBV6-3	TGTGCCAGCAGCCGGGACAGGGTCCAGCGTCAGCCCCAGCATTTT	CASSRDRVQRQPQHF
.	TRBJ2-2	TRBD2	TRBV5-1	TGCGCCAGCAGCTTAACTAGCGGGGGAAACACCGGGGAGCTGTTTTTT	CASSLTSGGNTGELFF
.	TRBJ2-1	TRBD2	TRBV20-1	TGCAGTGGTACGGCCGGGACTAGCGGGAGTAATGAGCAGTTCTTC	CSGTAGTSGSNEQFF
.	TRBJ2-7	TRBD2	TRBV20-1	TGCAGTGCTAGGATTCCGGGACTAGAACAAGGGCAGTACTTC	CSARIPGLEQGQYF
.	TRBJ1-2	.	TRBV20-1	TGCAGTGCAGGGAGACCCGTTGGCTACACCTTC	CSAGRPVGYTF